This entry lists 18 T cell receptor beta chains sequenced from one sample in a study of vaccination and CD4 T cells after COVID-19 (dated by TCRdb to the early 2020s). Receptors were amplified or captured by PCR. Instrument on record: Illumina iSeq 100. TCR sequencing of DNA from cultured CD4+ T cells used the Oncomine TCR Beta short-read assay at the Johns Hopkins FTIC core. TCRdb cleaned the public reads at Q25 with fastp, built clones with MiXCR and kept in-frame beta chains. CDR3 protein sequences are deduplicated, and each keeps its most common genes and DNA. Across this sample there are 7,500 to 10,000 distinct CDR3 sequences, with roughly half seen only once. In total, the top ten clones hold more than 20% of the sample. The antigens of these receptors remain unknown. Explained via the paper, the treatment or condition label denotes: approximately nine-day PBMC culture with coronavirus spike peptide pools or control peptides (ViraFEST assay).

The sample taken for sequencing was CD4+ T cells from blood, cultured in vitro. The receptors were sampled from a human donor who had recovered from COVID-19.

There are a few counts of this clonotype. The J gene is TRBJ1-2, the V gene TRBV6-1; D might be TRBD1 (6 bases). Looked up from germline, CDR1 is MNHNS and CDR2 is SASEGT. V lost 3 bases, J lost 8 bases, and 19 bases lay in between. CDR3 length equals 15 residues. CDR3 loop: CASSDPGQSRRGYTF. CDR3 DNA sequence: TGTGCCAGCAGTGACCCCGGACAGAGCCGAAGAGGCTACACCTTC.

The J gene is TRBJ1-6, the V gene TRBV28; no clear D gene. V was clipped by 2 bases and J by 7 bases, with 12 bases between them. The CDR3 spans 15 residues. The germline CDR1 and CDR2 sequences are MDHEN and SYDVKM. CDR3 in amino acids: CASSLKVVGNSPLHF. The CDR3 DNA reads TGTGCCAGCAGTTTAAAGGTAGTTGGGAATTCACCCCTCCACTTT.

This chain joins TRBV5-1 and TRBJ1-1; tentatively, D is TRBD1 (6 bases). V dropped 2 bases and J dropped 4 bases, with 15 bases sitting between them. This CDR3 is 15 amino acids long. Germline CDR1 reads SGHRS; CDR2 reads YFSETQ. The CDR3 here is CASSLRGQGPTEAFF. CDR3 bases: TGCGCCAGCAGCTTACGAGGGCAGGGGCCCACTGAAGCTTTCTTT. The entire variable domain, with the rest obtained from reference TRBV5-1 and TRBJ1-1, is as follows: KAGVTQTPRYLIKTRGQQVTLSCSPISGHRSVSWYQQTPGQGLQFLFEYFSETQRNKGNFPGRFSGRQFSNSRSEMNVSTLELGDSALYLCASSLRGQGPTEAFFGQGTRLTVV.

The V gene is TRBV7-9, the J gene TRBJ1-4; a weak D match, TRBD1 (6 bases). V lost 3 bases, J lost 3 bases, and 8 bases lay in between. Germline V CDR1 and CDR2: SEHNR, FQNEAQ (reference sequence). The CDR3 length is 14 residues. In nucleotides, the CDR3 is TGTGCCAGCAGCTTGGGGGCGGCTAATGAAAAACTGTTTTTT. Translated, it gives CASSLGAANEKLFF.

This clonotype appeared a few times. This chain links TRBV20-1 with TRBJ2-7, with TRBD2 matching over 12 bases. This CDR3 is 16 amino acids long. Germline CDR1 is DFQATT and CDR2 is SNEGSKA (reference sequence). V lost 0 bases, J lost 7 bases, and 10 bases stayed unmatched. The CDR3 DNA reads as TGCAGTGCTAGAGATAGACTAGCGGGAGCCCCTAGGGAGCAGTACTTC. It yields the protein CSARDRLAGAPREQYF.

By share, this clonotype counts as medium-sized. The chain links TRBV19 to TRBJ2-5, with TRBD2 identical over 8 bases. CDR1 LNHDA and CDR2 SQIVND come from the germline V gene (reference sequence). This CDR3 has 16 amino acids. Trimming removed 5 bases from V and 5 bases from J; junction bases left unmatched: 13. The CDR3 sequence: CASSGGLVFAGETQYF. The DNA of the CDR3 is TGTGCCAGTAGTGGGGGACTAGTATTCGCCGGGGAGACCCAGTACTTC.

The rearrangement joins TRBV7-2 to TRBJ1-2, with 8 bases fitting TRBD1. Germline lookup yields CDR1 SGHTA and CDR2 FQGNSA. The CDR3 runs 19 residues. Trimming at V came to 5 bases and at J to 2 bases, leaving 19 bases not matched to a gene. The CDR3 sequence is CASSPLTKTQGALNYGYTF. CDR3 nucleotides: TGTGCCAGCAGCCCTCTAACCAAGACCCAGGGGGCGCTCAACTATGGCTACACCTTC.

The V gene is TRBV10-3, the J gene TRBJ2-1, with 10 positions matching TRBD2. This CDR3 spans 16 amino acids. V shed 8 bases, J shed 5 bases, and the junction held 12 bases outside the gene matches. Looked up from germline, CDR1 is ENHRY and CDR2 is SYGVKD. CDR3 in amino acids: CAISSAGGAINNEQFF. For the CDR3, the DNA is TGTGCCATCTCCTCAGCGGGGGGGGCAATAAACAATGAGCAGTTCTTC.

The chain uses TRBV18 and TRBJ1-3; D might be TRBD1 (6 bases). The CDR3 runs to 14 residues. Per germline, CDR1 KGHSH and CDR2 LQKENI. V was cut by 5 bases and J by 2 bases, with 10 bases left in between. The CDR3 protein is CASSSDRTGNTIYF. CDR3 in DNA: TGTGCCAGCTCATCAGACAGGACTGGAAACACCATATATTTT.

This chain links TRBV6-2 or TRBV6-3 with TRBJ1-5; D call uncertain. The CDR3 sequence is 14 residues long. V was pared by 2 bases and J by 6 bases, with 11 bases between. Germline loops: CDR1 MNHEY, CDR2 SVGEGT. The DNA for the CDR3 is TGTGCCAGCAGTTACGAGGGAGGGTCTCAGCCCCAGCATTTT. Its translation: CASSYEGGSQPQHF.

The CDR3 loop reads CSARGGNGNSPLHF. In nucleotides, the CDR3 is TGCAGTGCTAGAGGGGGAAACGGGAATTCACCCCTCCACTTT. This chain connects TRBV20-1 to TRBJ1-6; D is uncertain. This CDR3 is 14 amino acids long. Germline CDR1 reads DFQATT; CDR2 reads SNEGSKA (reference sequence). V dropped 1 base and J dropped 7 bases, with 11 bases sitting between them.

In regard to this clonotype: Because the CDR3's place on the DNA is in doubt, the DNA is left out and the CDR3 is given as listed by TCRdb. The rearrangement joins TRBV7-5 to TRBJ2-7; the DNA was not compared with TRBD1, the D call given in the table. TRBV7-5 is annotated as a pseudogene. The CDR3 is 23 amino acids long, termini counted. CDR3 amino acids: CISVPEAYLVQPTVNYTRYEQYF.

The CDR3 here is CAISAGGDTDTQYF. CDR3 DNA: TGTGCCATCAGTGCGGGGGGGGACACAGATACGCAGTATTTT. This chain joins TRBV10-3 and TRBJ2-3, with 8 nucleotides matching TRBD2. CDR3 length: 14 residues. V lost 4 bases and J lost 2; bases outside the gene matches: 2. Germline CDR1 reads ENHRY; CDR2 reads SYGVKD.

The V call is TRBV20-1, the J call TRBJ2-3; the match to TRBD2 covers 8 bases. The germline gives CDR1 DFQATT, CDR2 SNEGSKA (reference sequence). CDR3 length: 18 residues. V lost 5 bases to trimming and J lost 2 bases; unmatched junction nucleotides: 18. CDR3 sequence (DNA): TGCAGTGCTCCTTTCTTAGCGGGATTCGCCAGGGACACAGATACGCAGTATTTT. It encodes CSAPFLAGFARDTDTQYF.

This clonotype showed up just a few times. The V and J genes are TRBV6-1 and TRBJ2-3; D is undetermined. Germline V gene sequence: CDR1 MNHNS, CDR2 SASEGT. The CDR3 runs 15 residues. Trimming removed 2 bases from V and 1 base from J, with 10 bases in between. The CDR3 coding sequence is TGTGCCAGCAGTGAAAGAACTCCCCGCACAGATACGCAGTATTTT. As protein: CASSERTPRTDTQYF.

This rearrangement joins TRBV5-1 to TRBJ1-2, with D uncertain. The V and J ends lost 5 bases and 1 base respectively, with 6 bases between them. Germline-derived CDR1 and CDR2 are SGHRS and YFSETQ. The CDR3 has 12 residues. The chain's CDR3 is CASREDNYGYTF. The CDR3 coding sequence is TGCGCCAGCAGAGAGGATAACTATGGCTACACCTTC.

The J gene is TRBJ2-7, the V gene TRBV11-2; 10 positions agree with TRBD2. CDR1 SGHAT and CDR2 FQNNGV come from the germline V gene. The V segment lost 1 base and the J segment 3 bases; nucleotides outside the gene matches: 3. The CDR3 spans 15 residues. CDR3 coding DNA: TGTGCCAGCAGCTTAGTGGCTAGCGGGAGCTACGAGCAGTACTTC. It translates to CASSLVASGSYEQYF.

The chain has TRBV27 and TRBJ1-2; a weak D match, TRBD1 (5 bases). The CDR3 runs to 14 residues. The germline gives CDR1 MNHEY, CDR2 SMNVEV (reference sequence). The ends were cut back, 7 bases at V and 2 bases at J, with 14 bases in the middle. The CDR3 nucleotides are TGTGCCAGCAATGACCGGGACGGCAACTATGGCTACACCTTC. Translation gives CASNDRDGNYGYTF.